Included here is one TCR beta chain sequence, with context. Germline CDR1 and CDR2: MDHEN and SYDVKM. With V trimmed by 5 bases and J by 5 bases, 20 bases remained unmatched. The CDR3 is 18 residues long. Seattle-derived patients entered the study during active infection and were followed longitudinally. The sample comes from a study of blood T cell repertoires in COVID-19. Authors' analysis steps: Nucleated cell number was recorded as an estimate derived from reference gene primer amplification. The protocol was immunoSEQ multiplex PCR, while the TCRdb copy is restricted to in-frame clones and leaves out a portion. That table gives V, J and clone size, and the DNA gave D and trimming. The sample includes under 450,000 clones, approximately 88% of them seen just once.

Sequencing used peripheral blood. The TCR originated in a woman between 50 and 59 years old with COVID-19, enrolled during active disease. The gene calls are TRBV28 and TRBJ2-7, with 8 bases aligning to TRBD1. The CDR3 is CASSLITGGRQQIHEQYF. Here the CDR3 DNA reads TGTGCCAGCAGTCTGATCACAGGGGGGCGCCAGCAAATTCACGAGCAGTACTTC.